The 10 T cell receptor beta chains below were found in one sample sequenced in a study of cytomegalovirus exposure and HLA in healthy donors. PCR employed 60 Vbeta and 13 Jbeta primers. TCRdb keeps only in-frame clones here, not all; method: immunoSEQ multiplex PCR. The data hold fewer than 120,000 clones, with 79% observed a single time. Sequencing used PBMCs. The receptors here all came from a man aged 25 to 40 in good health and CMV-seropositive.

This chain joins TRBV11-2 and TRBJ1-3; TRBD1 might be the D (6 bases). The CDR3 runs 18 residues. Germline CDR1 SGHAT, CDR2 FQNNGV. V gave up 2 bases and J gave up 0 bases, with 17 bases separating them. The CDR3 loop is CASSLFPGQSVSGNTIYF. Here the CDR3 DNA reads TGTGCCAGCAGCTTATTCCCCGGACAGTCCGTCTCTGGAAACACCATATATTTT.

This clone was detected a few times. The V call is TRBV4-2, the J call TRBJ2-1, with D possibly TRBD2 on 5 matching bases. The CDR3 spans 14 residues. Germline V gives CDR1 LGHNA, CDR2 YNFKEQ. Deletions cut 2 bases from V and 6 bases from J, with 11 bases between. The DNA for the CDR3 is TGTGCCAGCAGCCAAATCGGACTGCTCAATGAGCAGTTCTTC. Its translation is CASSQIGLLNEQFF.

This clone was seen only a few times. The chain uses TRBV11-1 and TRBJ2-3; TRBD1 agrees at 8 bases. Trimming removed 5 bases from V and 5 bases from J; junction bases left unmatched: 9. The CDR3 sequence is 15 residues long. Germline V gives CDR1 SGHAT, CDR2 FQDESV (reference sequence). This CDR3 reads CASSPRGRVVDTQYF. In DNA form, the CDR3 reads TGTGCCAGCAGCCCCAGGGGGCGAGTCGTAGATACGCAGTATTTT.

The chain links TRBV4-2 to TRBJ1-3, with D unclear. The CDR3 contains 17 residues. The V end was cut by 0 bases, the J end by 0 bases, with 12 bases between. Looked up from germline, CDR1 is LGHNA and CDR2 is YNFKEQ. The CDR3 here is CASSQESLPSSGNTIYF. CDR3 DNA sequence: TGTGCCAGCAGCCAAGAAAGTCTCCCTAGCTCTGGAAACACCATATATTTT.

The chain links TRBV6-5 to TRBJ1-5, with 7 bases identical to TRBD1. Germline CDR1 reads MNHEY; CDR2 reads SVGAGI. The CDR3 consists of 15 residues. Unmatched junction bases numbered 7, after V lost 2 bases and J lost 6 bases. CDR3 nucleotides: TGTGCCAGCAGTTACACCGGGACAGTAGGTCAGCCCCAGCATTTT. The encoded protein is CASSYTGTVGQPQHF.

J is TRBJ1-1 and V is TRBV9, with 9 bases that match TRBD1. The CDR3 is made up of 15 amino acids. Germline trimming cut 2 bases from V and 4 bases from J; bases unmatched to any gene: 6. CDR1 is SGDLS and CDR2 is YYNGEE in the germline V gene. The CDR3 coding sequence is TGTGCCAGCAGCGTCGTAACGGGACAGGGCACTGAAGCTTTCTTT. It translates to CASSVVTGQGTEAFF. Full variable domain (remainder filled in from reference TRBV9 and TRBJ1-1): DSGVTQTPKHLITATGQRVTLRCSPRSGDLSVYWYQQSLDQGLQFLIQYYNGEERAKGNILERFSAQQFPDLHSELNLSSLELGDSALYFCASSVVTGQGTEAFFGQGTRLTVV.

This clone was counted only a few times. This chain links TRBV7-2 with TRBJ1-2, with TRBD1 identical over 7 bases. The CDR3 runs to 13 residues. Trimming removed 5 bases from V and 6 bases from J; junction bases left unmatched: 6. CDR1 and CDR2 from the germline V gene are SGHTA and FQGNSA. The CDR3 loop reads CASSPGQSHGYTF. CDR3 nucleotide sequence: TGTGCCAGCAGCCCGGGACAGTCCCATGGCTACACCTTC. Full variable domain (rest looked up from reference TRBV7-2 and TRBJ1-2): GAGVSQSPSNKVTEKGKDVELRCDPISGHTALYWYRQSLGQGLEFLIYFQGNSAPDKSGLPSDRFSAERTGGSVSTLTIQRTQQEDSAVYLCASSPGQSHGYTFGSGTRLTVV.

V usage is TRBV5-1 and J usage is TRBJ2-3; TRBD1 matches 9 bases. Looked up from germline, CDR1 is SGHRS and CDR2 is YFSETQ. Losses at the gene ends were 3 bases for V and 6 bases for J; bases not matched to a gene: 5. The CDR3 runs to 14 residues. This CDR3 is CASSSRDRADTQYF. CDR3 in DNA: TGCGCCAGCAGCTCGAGGGACAGGGCTGATACGCAGTATTTT.

The V gene is TRBV6-6, the J gene TRBJ2-7; D may be TRBD1 (6 bases). Germline V gene data show CDR1 as MNHNY and CDR2 as SVGAGI (reference sequence). With 4 bases removed from V and 3 bases from J, the gap between germline ends came to 19 bases. The CDR3 runs 16 residues. CDR3 loop: CASSSFTSTGNYEQYF. In nucleotides, the CDR3 is TGTGCCAGCAGTTCCTTTACTTCTACAGGGAACTACGAGCAGTACTTC.

The chain has TRBV7-9 and TRBJ2-3; 9 nucleotides agree with TRBD1. The CDR3 loop spans 15 amino acids. Germline V gene data show CDR1 as SEHNR and CDR2 as FQNEAQ (reference sequence). The V and J ends lost 5 bases and 5 bases, in that order; junction bases with no gene match: 8. Here the CDR3 DNA reads TGTGCCAGCAGCCAGACAGGGGGTAACGGAGATACGCAGTATTTT. Its protein product is CASSQTGGNGDTQYF.